The rows below give T cell receptor beta chains drawn from one sample of a study of blood T cell repertoires in COVID-19. Profiled with immunoSEQ multiplex PCR; TCRdb holds only in-frame clones, not every one. The sample has fewer than 450,000 clones, about nine tenths seen once. Material: PBMCs or T cells enriched from blood (not recorded which). These receptors originate from a man aged 18 to 35 who had recovered from COVID-19. The CDR3 runs from the conserved cysteine through the conserved F or W. The D gene is left open where the match is weak. Not every row has a clone size; where given, it reads once, few, many or a size class.

V: TRBV11-1; D: NA; size: NA; J: TRBJ1-5; DNA: TGTGCCAGCAGCTTGTCGGGGGATAGCCCCCAGCATTTT; CDR3: CASSLSGDSPQHF
V: TRBV11-2; D: TRBD2; size: NA; J: TRBJ2-1; DNA: TGTGCCAGCAGCTTAGATGGGACTAGCGGGAGAGGCTCCTACAATGAGCAGTTCTTC; CDR3: CASSLDGTSGRGSYNEQFF
V: TRBV11-3; D: TRBD1; size: NA; J: TRBJ1-6; DNA: TGTGCCAGCAGCCCCGGACAGGGCTCCTATAATTCACCCCTCCACTTT; CDR3: CASSPGQGSYNSPLHF
V: TRBV7-3; D: TRBD2; size: NA; J: TRBJ2-1; DNA: TGTGCCAGCAGCTTAACGTCCCTAGCGGGAGATTCCTACAATGAGCAGTTCTTC; CDR3: CASSLTSLAGDSYNEQFF
V: TRBV2; D: TRBD1; size: NA; J: TRBJ1-5; DNA: TGTGCCAGCAGAACCGGGACAGGGGGACAGCCCCAGCATTTT; CDR3: CASRTGTGGQPQHF
V: TRBV7-2; D: NA; size: NA; J: TRBJ2-5; DNA: TGTGCCAGCAGCCCCCGGTGGGGCCACGGAGAGACCCAGTACTTC; CDR3: CASSPRWGHGETQYF
V: TRBV12-3/TRBV12-4; D: NA; size: NA; J: TRBJ1-6; DNA: TGTGCCAGCAGCCCTCAGGGTTCACCCCTCCACTTT; CDR3: CASSPQGSPLHF
V: TRBV28; D: NA; size: NA; J: TRBJ2-7; DNA: TGTGCCAGCAGTTCCGGGACTTTGGGGGGAGAGCAGTACTTC; CDR3: CASSSGTLGGEQYF
V: TRBV7-2; D: NA; size: once; J: TRBJ2-6; DNA: TGTGCCAGCAGCTTGGCGGGAGGGGCCAACGTCCTGACTTTC; CDR3: CASSLAGGANVLTF
V: TRBV7-9; D: TRBD2; size: once; J: TRBJ2-7; DNA: TGTGCCAGCAGCTTAGTTGGGGAGGGCTACGAGCAGTACTTC; CDR3: CASSLVGEGYEQYF
V: TRBV7-2; D: NA; size: NA; J: TRBJ2-5; DNA: TGTGCCAGCAGCTTAGTTTTAGCTAGCAGCCAAGAGACCCAGTACTTC; CDR3: CASSLVLASSQETQYF
V: TRBV9; D: NA; size: NA; J: TRBJ1-3; DNA: TGTGCCAGCAGCCTGGCAGGGGAAAACACCATATATTTT; CDR3: CASSLAGENTIYF
V: TRBV3-1/TRBV3-2; D: NA; size: NA; J: TRBJ1-6; DNA: TGTGCCAGCAGCCTGGCCGGGGTATTAAATTCACCCCTCCACTTT; CDR3: CASSLAGVLNSPLHF
V: TRBV4-1; D: NA; size: NA; J: TRBJ1-5; DNA: TGCGCCAGCAGCCAAGATCTCGGTATTCAGCCCCAGCATTTT; CDR3: CASSQDLGIQPQHF
V: TRBV12-3/TRBV12-4; D: TRBD2; size: NA; J: TRBJ2-1; DNA: TGTGCCAGCACCTGGACTAGTCGCCTCGAGCAGTTCTTC; CDR3: CASTWTSRLEQFF
V: TRBV27; D: TRBD1; size: once; J: TRBJ1-5; DNA: TGTGCCAGCAGTTTATCCGGGACAGGGGGCAATCAGCCCCAGCATTTT; CDR3: CASSLSGTGGNQPQHF
V: TRBV5-1; D: TRBD2; size: NA; J: TRBJ2-2; DNA: TGCGCCAGCAGCTTGCCAAGCGGGGGGAACACCGGGGAGCTGTTTTTT; CDR3: CASSLPSGGNTGELFF
V: TRBV23-1; D: NA; size: NA; J: TRBJ1-1; DNA: TGCGCCACCACCGGGGAAGCCCTGAACACTGAAGCTTTCTTT; CDR3: CATTGEALNTEAFF
V: TRBV7-2; D: NA; size: NA; J: TRBJ1-6; DNA: TGTGCCAGCATATTCGTGGGGCTATCCTCACCCCTCCACTTT; CDR3: CASIFVGLSSPLHF
V: TRBV11-3; D: NA; size: NA; J: TRBJ2-3; DNA: TGTGCCAGCAGCCCTAGCCAGCGCGGTGCTAGCACAGATACGCAGTATTTT; CDR3: CASSPSQRGASTDTQYF
V: TRBV7-9; D: TRBD1; size: NA; J: TRBJ2-3; DNA: TGTGCCAGCAGGGCCTGGGACAGGGCCAGCACAGATACGCAGTATTTT; CDR3: CASRAWDRASTDTQYF
V: TRBV28; D: NA; size: NA; J: TRBJ2-2; DNA: TGTGCCAGCAAGGCTAGCGTTGCCACCGGGGAGCTGTTTTTT; CDR3: CASKASVATGELFF
V: TRBV28; D: NA; size: NA; J: TRBJ1-2; DNA: TGTGCCAGCAGTTCCAATAACTATGGCTACACCTTC; CDR3: CASSSNNYGYTF
V: TRBV7-6; D: NA; size: NA; J: TRBJ1-6; DNA: TGTGCCAGCAGCTTAGAAGCGGCCTCGGATAATTCACCCCTCCACTTT; CDR3: CASSLEAASDNSPLHF
V: TRBV6-5; D: NA; size: once; J: TRBJ1-2; DNA: TGTGCCAGCAGTTATCAGGCAGGGAAGCGCCTTGGCTACACCTTC; CDR3: CASSYQAGKRLGYTF
V: TRBV7-8; D: NA; size: NA; J: TRBJ2-5; DNA: TGTGCCAGCAGCTTAGGGTCCGCAGGGTCGGGTGAGACCCAGTACTTC; CDR3: CASSLGSAGSGETQYF
V: TRBV5-8; D: NA; size: NA; J: TRBJ1-5; DNA: TGTGCCAGCTCCCCGGGGACACAGAGCAATCAGCCCCAGCATTTT; CDR3: CASSPGTQSNQPQHF
V: TRBV19; D: NA; size: NA; J: TRBJ2-2; DNA: TGTGCCAGTAGCAAGAACACCGGGGAGCTGTTTTTT; CDR3: CASSKNTGELFF
V: TRBV28; D: NA; size: few; J: TRBJ2-1; DNA: TGTGCCAGCAGTTTAGGCTGGCAGAATGAGCAGTTCTTC; CDR3: CASSLGWQNEQFF
V: TRBV7-9; D: NA; size: NA; J: TRBJ1-2; DNA: TGTGCCAGCAGCTTCGTCGTAGGGGCGATTAACTATGGCTACACCTTC; CDR3: CASSFVVGAINYGYTF
V: TRBV5-1; D: NA; size: once; J: TRBJ1-4; DNA: TGCGCCAGCAGCTTGGGACGGGGTCGAAGTGAAAAACTGTTTTTT; CDR3: CASSLGRGRSEKLFF
V: TRBV6-5; D: NA; size: NA; J: TRBJ1-6; DNA: TGTGCCAGCAGCGGGGTGGTGAGTAATTCACCCCTCCACTTT; CDR3: CASSGVVSNSPLHF
V: TRBV4-2; D: NA; size: NA; J: TRBJ1-2; DNA: TGTGCCAGCAGCTCAGGACAGTCATTAGTCACCTTC; CDR3: CASSSGQSLVTF
V: TRBV28; D: TRBD2; size: NA; J: TRBJ2-5; DNA: TGTGCCAGCAGTTTACTAGCGGCCCCGTACCAAGAGACCCAGTACTTC; CDR3: CASSLLAAPYQETQYF
V: TRBV30; D: TRBD2; size: NA; J: TRBJ2-3; DNA: TGTGCCTGGAGTGTACTCGAAGCGGGAGTATGGGGGGGCACAGATACGCAGTATTTT; CDR3: CAWSVLEAGVWGGTDTQYF
V: TRBV5-5; D: TRBD1; size: once; J: TRBJ1-2; DNA: TGTGCCAGCAGCGGAGAACAGGGGTATGGCTACACCTTC; CDR3: CASSGEQGYGYTF
V: TRBV5-1; D: TRBD1; size: NA; J: TRBJ2-1; DNA: TGCGCCAGCAGCTGGACGGGGACAGGGCCCAATGAGCAGTTCTTC; CDR3: CASSWTGTGPNEQFF
V: TRBV28; D: NA; size: NA; J: TRBJ1-2; DNA: TGTGCCAGCAGTTTATTGGGGGGAGGGTATGGCTACACCTTC; CDR3: CASSLLGGGYGYTF
V: TRBV18; D: TRBD2; size: NA; J: TRBJ2-7; DNA: TGTGCCAGCTCACCACGCAAACTAGCGGGAGTCAACGAGCAGTACTTC; CDR3: CASSPRKLAGVNEQYF
V: TRBV5-4; D: TRBD2; size: NA; J: TRBJ2-5; DNA: TGTGCCAGCAGCCGGGGGGGGCCGACTATTCAAGAGACCCAGTACTTC; CDR3: CASSRGGPTIQETQYF
V: TRBV20-1; D: TRBD1; size: NA; J: TRBJ1-1; DNA: TGCAGTGCTAGTCCCGGAGGGGGCAGTACTGAAGCTTTCTTT; CDR3: CSASPGGGSTEAFF
V: TRBV30; D: NA; size: NA; J: TRBJ1-1; DNA: TGTGCCTGGGGGCTGGGGGCCCAAGAAGCTTTCTTT; CDR3: CAWGLGAQEAFF
V: TRBV7-2; D: TRBD2; size: NA; J: TRBJ2-7; DNA: TGTGCCAGCAGTTTAACTAGCGGGAGTTCCTACGAGCAGTACTTC; CDR3: CASSLTSGSSYEQYF
V: TRBV6-5; D: NA; size: once; J: TRBJ2-1; DNA: TGTGCCAGCAACCCGGACATCCTGTTATACAATGAGCAGTTCTTC; CDR3: CASNPDILLYNEQFF
V: TRBV2; D: TRBD1; size: NA; J: TRBJ1-2; DNA: TGTGCCACCGCGGGACAGGATCCTAACTACTATGGCTACACCTTC; CDR3: CATAGQDPNYYGYTF